The 21 T cell receptor beta chains below come from one sample, sequenced in a study of blood T cell repertoires in COVID-19. Here immunoSEQ multiplex PCR was the method, and the copy in TCRdb shows in-frame clones only, minus some. The table has roughly 250,000 clones, about nine tenths seen once. Sequencing used PBMCs or T cells enriched from blood (not recorded which). The receptors here all came from a woman aged 40 to 49 with acute COVID-19.

The chain links TRBV29-1 to TRBJ2-1; 10 nucleotides agree with TRBD2. The CDR3 consists of 17 residues. In germline, CDR1 is SQVTM, CDR2 ANQGSEA. Losses at the gene ends were 1 base for V and 1 base for J; bases not matched to a gene: 7. The CDR3 DNA is TGCAGCGTTGAAGGCCTAGCGGGAGTTCGATCCTACAATGAGCAGTTCTTC. Encoded protein: CSVEGLAGVRSYNEQFF.

This chain connects TRBV18 to TRBJ1-4; 7 bases are a match to TRBD1. From germline, CDR1 is KGHSH and CDR2 LQKENI. V shed 3 bases and J 6 bases; nucleotides not matched to a gene: 4. The CDR3 sequence is 14 residues long. CDR3 nucleotide sequence: TGTGCCAGCTCACCGGGACAGCAAGATGAAAAACTGTTTTTT. This codes for CASSPGQQDEKLFF.

The chain joins TRBV11-2 to TRBJ2-3; TRBD2 is a possible D gene (6 bases). This CDR3 is built from 16 residues. V lost 1 base to trimming and J lost 4 bases, with 15 bases between them. Looked up from germline, CDR1 is SGHAT and CDR2 is FQNNGV. For the CDR3, the DNA is TGTGCCAGCAGCTTAGTCGGAATAGCGGAGCCAGATACGCAGTATTTT. It is translated as CASSLVGIAEPDTQYF.

The chain couples TRBV7-9 to TRBJ2-1, with TRBD2 identical over 7 bases. The V and J ends lost 5 bases and 0 bases, in that order; junction bases with no gene match: 4. The V gene's germline CDR1 is SEHNR and CDR2 FQNEAQ (reference sequence). The CDR3 extends over 15 amino acids. CDR3 residues: CASSTSGTSYNEQFF. In DNA form, the CDR3 reads TGTGCCAGCAGCACAAGCGGGACCTCCTACAATGAGCAGTTCTTC.

This clone was counted a single time. The chain couples TRBV7-9 to TRBJ2-7; the match to TRBD2 covers 9 bases. The trim removed 1 base at V and 6 bases at J, leaving 4 bases unmatched. In germline, CDR1 is SEHNR, CDR2 FQNEAQ (reference sequence). The CDR3 spans 14 residues. The CDR3 nucleotides are TGTGCCAGCAGCTTAGGCGGGAGGGCCTCCGAGCAGTACTTC. Protein: CASSLGGRASEQYF.

Remarks on this clone: The junction shows a germline mismatch at one end, possibly a read error. This rearrangement joins TRBV7-7 to TRBJ2-3; the D gene is possibly TRBD2 (5 bases). Germline CDR1 and CDR2: SSHAT and FNYEAQ (reference sequence). CDR3 length: 15 residues. CDR3 sequence reads: CASSIGLASTDTQYF. The CDR3 nucleotides read TGTGCTAGCAGCATCGGACTGGCTAGCACAGATACGCAGTATTTT.

The CDR3 spells CASSPPDIARGGNYGYTF. The CDR3 DNA reads TGTGCCAGCTCACCACCGGATATTGCCCGGGGAGGTAACTATGGCTACACCTTC. The rearrangement links TRBV18 to TRBJ1-2; no clear D gene. Trimming stripped 0 bases from V and 1 base from J, with 18 bases between. This CDR3 contains 18 residues. From germline, CDR1 is KGHSH and CDR2 LQKENI.

CDR3 in amino acids: CASSYKRGTEAFF. The CDR3 nucleotides are TGTGCCAGCAGTTACAAAAGGGGCACTGAAGCTTTCTTT. The V and J genes are TRBV6-5 and TRBJ1-1; possible D gene TRBD1, 5 bases. Looked up from germline, CDR1 is MNHEY and CDR2 is SVGAGI. V lost 2 bases to trimming and J lost 4 bases, with 8 bases between them. This CDR3 comprises 13 residues.

The chain links TRBV4-3 to TRBJ2-5, with D maybe TRBD2 (5 bases). The ends were cut back, 2 bases at V and 0 bases at J, with 13 bases in the middle. There are 16 residues in the CDR3. Germline loops: CDR1 LGHNA, CDR2 YSLEER. In nucleotides, the CDR3 is TGCGCCAGCAGCCAAAACCCCGGGGAGAACCAAGAGACCCAGTACTTC. It translates to CASSQNPGENQETQYF.

The chain uses TRBV23-1 and TRBJ2-1; a weak D match, TRBD2 (5 bases). TRBV23-1 is an ORF, and what it does is uncertain. Deletions cut 0 bases from V and 10 bases from J, with 22 bases between. This CDR3 has 17 residues. The DNA of the CDR3 is TGCGCCAGCAGTCAATCCGTAACGGGATTACTTCCAAGGGAGCAGTTCTTC. Protein: CASSQSVTGLLPREQFF.

This sequence joins TRBV24-1 and TRBJ2-2; TRBD2 agrees at 7 bases. Germline V CDR1 and CDR2: KGHDR, SFDVKD. V shed 4 bases and J 4 bases; nucleotides not matched to a gene: 17. The length of the CDR3 is 19 residues. CDR3 residues: CATSDRLAPDPQSTGELFF. CDR3 DNA sequence: TGTGCCACCAGTGACCGACTAGCCCCCGACCCCCAGAGCACCGGGGAGCTGTTTTTT.

V and J are TRBV7-2 and TRBJ2-1; D perhaps matches TRBD2 (6 bases). CDR3 length: 17 residues. With 2 bases removed from V and 7 bases from J, the gap between germline ends came to 21 bases. In germline, CDR1 is SGHTA, CDR2 FQGNSA. CDR3 amino acids: CASSLRFGRPPSNEQFF. In nucleotides, the CDR3 is TGTGCCAGCAGCTTAAGGTTTGGGAGGCCCCCGTCTAATGAGCAGTTCTTC. The full variable domain, with the rest looked up from reference TRBV7-2 and TRBJ2-1, is GAGVSQSPSNKVTEKGKDVELRCDPISGHTALYWYRQSLGQGLEFLIYFQGNSAPDKSGLPSDRFSAERTGGSVSTLTIQRTQQEDSAVYLCASSLRFGRPPSNEQFFGPGTRLTVL.

This clone showed up just a few times. The V call is TRBV9, the J call TRBJ1-6; D is possibly TRBD1 (5 bases). Germline values: CDR1 SGDLS, CDR2 YYNGEE. With 7 bases removed from V and 4 bases from J, the gap between germline ends came to 15 bases. The CDR3 runs to 15 residues. Here the CDR3 DNA reads TGTGCCAGCTCCGCTGGGGCAGTATATAATTCACCCCTCCACTTT. This codes for CASSAGAVYNSPLHF.

V usage is TRBV4-3 and J usage is TRBJ2-3, with D perhaps matching TRBD2 (6 bases). The CDR3 extends over 14 amino acids. In germline, CDR1 is LGHNA, CDR2 YSLEER. Trimming pared 1 base from V and 6 bases from J, leaving 11 bases between. CDR3 DNA sequence: TGCGCCAGCAGCCAAGTCCTAGCGATGGATACGCAGTATTTT. Its protein product is CASSQVLAMDTQYF.

This sequence joins TRBV6-5 and TRBJ1-5, with D unresolved. V was trimmed by 5 bases and J by 0 bases, leaving 8 bases between them. This CDR3 is built from 14 residues. Germline V lookup: CDR1 MNHEY, CDR2 SVGAGI. The CDR3 spells CASSRGNSNQPQHF. CDR3 DNA: TGTGCCAGCAGTCGAGGAAATAGCAATCAGCCCCAGCATTTT.

The V and J genes are TRBV5-5 and TRBJ1-2; the D gene is possibly TRBD1 (6 bases). The CDR3 consists of 13 residues. The V end lost 3 bases, the J end lost 11 bases, and 17 bases lay between the germline ends. CDR1 and CDR2 (germline): SGHKS, YYEKEE (reference sequence). CDR3 coding DNA: TGTGCCAGCAGCTCCCTCCACAGGGATACATACACCTTC. Translating gives CASSSLHRDTYTF.

The V call is TRBV5-1, the J call TRBJ2-5; D unresolved. The V end lost 3 bases, the J end lost 3 bases, and 15 bases lay between the germline ends. Germline V lookup: CDR1 SGHRS, CDR2 YFSETQ. The CDR3 contains 15 residues. CDR3 residues: CASSSGLSAKETQYF. The CDR3 nucleotides read TGCGCCAGCAGCTCCGGATTGAGCGCTAAAGAGACCCAGTACTTC.

The V gene is TRBV18, the J gene TRBJ2-2; 9 bases fit TRBD2. Germline trimming cut 3 bases from V and 4 bases from J; bases unmatched to any gene: 9. The germline gives CDR1 KGHSH, CDR2 LQKENI. The CDR3 is 17 amino acids. The CDR3 nucleotides read TGTGCCAGCTCACCGCCGGTGGTAGCGGGAGCCACCGGGGAGCTGTTTTTT. Protein product: CASSPPVVAGATGELFF.

V usage is TRBV4-3 and J usage is TRBJ1-6, with D perhaps TRBD1 (6 bases). In germline, CDR1 is LGHNA, CDR2 YSLEER. The CDR3 runs to 15 residues. V was shortened by 1 base and J by 6 bases, with 10 bases between the two germline ends. The CDR3 DNA follows: TGCGCCAGCAGCCAAGGCACAGGGACTAATTCACCCCTCCACTTT. Translating gives CASSQGTGTNSPLHF.

The chain is built from TRBV6-2 or TRBV6-3 and TRBJ1-5; a weak D match, TRBD1 (6 bases). Trimming left V 6 bases short and J 1 base short, with 10 bases between. Germline V gene lookup returns CDR1 MNHEY and CDR2 SVGEGT. The CDR3 totals 14 residues. CDR3 sequence (DNA): TGTGCCAGCAGCTTTGGACAGAGCAATCAGCCCCAGCATTTT. This gives the protein CASSFGQSNQPQHF.

The chain employs TRBV7-2 and TRBJ2-1; D may be TRBD2 (5 bases). Germline-derived CDR1 and CDR2 are SGHTA and FQGNSA. V was shortened by 3 bases and J by 6 bases, with 9 bases between the two germline ends. The CDR3 is 13 amino acids. The CDR3 DNA is TGTGCCAGCAGCTTTGAAGGAGGCAATGAGCAGTTCTTC. It encodes CASSFEGGNEQFF.